This T cell receptor beta chain was captured by sequencing in a study of shared clonotypes between healthy human individuals. V lost 4 bases to trimming and J lost 1 base; unmatched junction nucleotides: 5. This CDR3 region has 17 residues. Per the germline V gene, CDR1 is SGHRS and CDR2 is YFSETQ. Using immunoSEQ multiplex PCR, the repertoire was profiled, and TCRdb retains in-frame clones only, with some absent. The sample carries about 510,000 clones, about 96% recorded once. Overall study results and limits: Against clonotypes common to all four donors, non-shared ones had lower generation probabilities. A generally larger estimated richness was seen in naive subsets than in memory subsets. Several donors held about 4.6% of naive CD4 clonotypes in common.

A remark on this clone: Antigen unknown.

The J gene is TRBJ2-2, the V gene TRBV5-1; 12 nucleotides align to TRBD1. This receptor was identified in a woman in her 30s in good health. The sample was naive CD4+ T cells sorted from blood. The sample's subset: CD45RA+ positively selected. The CDR3 coding sequence is TGCGCCAGCAGCGTGGGACAGGGGGCTTTGAACACCGGGGAGCTGTTTTTT. This encodes CASSVGQGALNTGELFF.